This T cell receptor beta chain was identified during a study of T cell responses to AZD1222 COVID-19 vaccine. Study observations and caveats: Donors were mostly white British, more females; clonal diversity possibly underestimated. Repertoires in all cases were sampled only once the peak T cell response had passed.

This table comes from immunoSEQ multiplex PCR, and its TCRdb copy is limited to in-frame clones, with some not included. The table records about 110,000 clones, roughly 89% of them present only once. The V gene lost 7 bases and the J gene lost 5 bases, with 14 bases spanning the gap. CDR1 and CDR2 from the germline V gene are LGHNT and FRNRAP. The CDR3 contains 13 residues. In its sample, this clone was seen once. What it binds is not known. The receptor was derived from an adult in good health. V and J are TRBV12-5 and TRBJ1-2; D possibly corresponds to TRBD1 (5 bases). Sequencing was performed on peripheral blood, taken on day 0 of MenACWY control vaccination. The CDR3 here is CASAMGTGYGYTF. The DNA for the CDR3 is TGTGCTAGTGCCATGGGGACCGGTTATGGCTACACCTTC.